Listed below are T cell receptor beta chains from one sample, sequenced in a study of cytomegalovirus exposure and HLA in healthy donors. TCRdb's copy holds only in-frame clones and misses some; the assay was immunoSEQ multiplex PCR. The table lists some 320,000 clones, approximately 90% of them singletons. The specimen was PBMCs. The receptors were sampled from a woman younger than 45 in good health and CMV-seropositive. CDR3s include the opening cysteine and the closing phenylalanine or tryptophan. The order of the fields is clone size, V gene, D gene, J gene, CDR3 protein, CDR3 DNA. The D gene is left open where the match is weak. The size entry is marked missing in some rows and otherwise reads once, few, many or a size class.

size: -; V: TRBV9; D: TRBD1; J: TRBJ2-7; CDR3: CASSVVGTGSSEQYF; DNA: TGTGCCAGCAGCGTAGTGGGGACAGGGTCTTCCGAGCAGTACTTC
size: -; V: TRBV30; D: TRBD2; J: TRBJ2-2; CDR3: CAWSGLAGGSRAGELFF; DNA: TGTGCCTGGAGTGGACTAGCGGGAGGCTCGCGGGCCGGGGAGCTGTTTTTT
size: -; V: TRBV4-3; D: TRBD1; J: TRBJ2-3; CDR3: CASSLRDRSTDTQYF; DNA: TGCGCCAGCAGCCTAAGGGACAGGAGCACAGATACGCAGTATTTT
size: -; V: TRBV30; D: TRBD1; J: TRBJ1-3; CDR3: CAWSSGAGGDGGNTIYF; DNA: TGTGCCTGGAGTTCGGGGGCAGGGGGCGACGGTGGAAACACCATATATTTT
size: -; V: TRBV6-1; D: TRBD2; J: TRBJ2-1; CDR3: CASSPSGRLGNEQFF; DNA: TGTGCCAGCAGTCCGAGCGGGAGGTTGGGGAATGAGCAGTTCTTC
size: -; V: TRBV30; D: -; J: TRBJ2-3; CDR3: CALKTGQITDTQYF; DNA: TGTGCCTTGAAGACGGGACAAATTACAGATACGCAGTATTTT
size: -; V: TRBV13; D: -; J: TRBJ1-1; CDR3: CASSSTIGWTEAFF; DNA: TGTGCCAGCAGCTCTACCATCGGGTGGACTGAAGCTTTCTTT
size: -; V: TRBV5-1; D: TRBD1; J: TRBJ1-2; CDR3: CASSEDRGPYGYTF; DNA: TGCGCCAGCAGCGAGGACAGGGGGCCCTATGGCTACACCTTC
size: -; V: TRBV28; D: -; J: TRBJ1-2; CDR3: CASSLTGRANYGYTF; DNA: TGTGCCAGCAGCCTGACGGGAAGGGCTAACTATGGCTACACCTTC
size: few; V: TRBV4-1; D: -; J: TRBJ2-7; CDR3: CASSQELANEQYF; DNA: TGCGCCAGCAGCCAAGAACTAGCTAACGAGCAGTACTTC
size: -; V: TRBV7-9; D: -; J: TRBJ2-4; CDR3: CASSLAHPGYIQYF; DNA: TGTGCCAGCAGCTTAGCACACCCCGGGTACATTCAGTACTTC
size: -; V: TRBV7-6; D: -; J: TRBJ1-4; CDR3: CASSLERTNEKLFF; DNA: TGTGCCAGCAGCTTAGAGAGGACTAATGAAAAACTGTTTTTT